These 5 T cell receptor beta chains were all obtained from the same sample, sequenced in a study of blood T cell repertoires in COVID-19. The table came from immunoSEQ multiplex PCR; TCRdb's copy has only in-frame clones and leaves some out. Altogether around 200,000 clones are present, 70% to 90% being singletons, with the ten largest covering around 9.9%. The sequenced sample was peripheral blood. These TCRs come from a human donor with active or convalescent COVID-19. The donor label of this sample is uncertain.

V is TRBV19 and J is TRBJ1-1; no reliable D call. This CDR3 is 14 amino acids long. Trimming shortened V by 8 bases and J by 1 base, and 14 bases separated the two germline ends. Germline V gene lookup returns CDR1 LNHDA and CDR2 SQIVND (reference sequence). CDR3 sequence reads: CASGSRSGNTEAFF. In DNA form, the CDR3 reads TGTGCCAGTGGTTCCCGAAGCGGGAACACTGAAGCTTTCTTT.

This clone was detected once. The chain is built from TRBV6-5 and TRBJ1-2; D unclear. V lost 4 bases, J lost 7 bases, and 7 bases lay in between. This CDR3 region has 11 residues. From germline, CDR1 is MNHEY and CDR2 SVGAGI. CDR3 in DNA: TGTGCCAGCAGTTCCGGACTTGGCTACACCTTC. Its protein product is CASSSGLGYTF.

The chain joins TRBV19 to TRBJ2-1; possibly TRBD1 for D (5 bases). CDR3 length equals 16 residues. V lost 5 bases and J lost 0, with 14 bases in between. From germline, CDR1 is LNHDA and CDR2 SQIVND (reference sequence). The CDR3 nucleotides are TGTGCCAGTAGTGACCCAGGGTCGGGCTCCTACAATGAGCAGTTCTTC. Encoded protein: CASSDPGSGSYNEQFF.

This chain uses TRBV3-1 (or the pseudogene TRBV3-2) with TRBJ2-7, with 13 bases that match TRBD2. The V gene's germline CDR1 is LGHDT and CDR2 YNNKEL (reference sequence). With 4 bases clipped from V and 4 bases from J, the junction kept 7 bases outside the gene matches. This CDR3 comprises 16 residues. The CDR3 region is CASSPEGLAGLYEQYF. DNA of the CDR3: TGTGCCAGCAGCCCCGAGGGACTAGCGGGACTTTACGAGCAGTACTTC.

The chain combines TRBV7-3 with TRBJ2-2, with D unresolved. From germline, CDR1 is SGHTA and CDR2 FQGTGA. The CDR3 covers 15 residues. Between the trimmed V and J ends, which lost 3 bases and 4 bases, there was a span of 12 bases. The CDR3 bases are TGTGCCAGCAGCTTTACCGGGTTCTCCACCGGGGAGCTGTTTTTT. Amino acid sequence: CASSFTGFSTGELFF.